The clone carrying this T cell receptor beta chain was recorded a few times. The antigen remains unidentified. This entry is derived from a study of vaccination and CD4 T cells after COVID-19. Sequence data for DNA of cultured CD4+ T cells were generated by the Oncomine TCR Beta short-read assay. TCRdb re-called the PCR reads with MiXCR, one entry per CDR3 protein. The sample holds tens of thousands of distinct CDR3 sequences, 28% seen once. Germline CDR1 and CDR2: MNHEY and SMNVEV (reference sequence). With 2 bases clipped from V and 5 bases from J, the junction kept 6 bases outside the gene matches. CDR3 size: 15 residues. The time point was: late sampling 161 to 241 days after vaccination in a few convalescent patients. Noted treatment: approximately 11-day PBMC culture with coronavirus spike peptide pools or control peptides (ViraFEST assay).

J is TRBJ2-1 and V is TRBV27; the match to TRBD2 covers 7 bases. The sequence came from a human donor who had recovered from COVID-19. Sample: CD4+ T cells from blood, cultured in vitro, taken about 7 months after SARS-CoV-2 vaccination. As DNA, the CDR3 is TGTGCCAGCAGTTTACGGCGGGAGCTGGACAATGAGCAGTTCTTC. It codes for CASSLRRELDNEQFF.